Listed below are T cell receptor beta chains from one sample, sequenced in a study of T cell changes during pregnancy in multiple sclerosis. Assay: immunoSEQ multiplex PCR; the TCRdb copy retains only in-frame clones and omits some. Found here are 43,000 or so clones, roughly 92% of them singletons; the top ten hold approximately 2%. The sample was peripheral blood, taken in the third trimester of pregnancy. These receptors originate from a female donor with multiple sclerosis, enrolled in a pregnancy study. CDR3s include the opening cysteine and the closing phenylalanine or tryptophan. The order of the fields is V gene, J gene, CDR3 length, clone size, CDR3 protein. Not every row has a clone size; where given, it reads once, few, many or a size class.

V: TRBV7-2
J: TRBJ2-4
length: 13
size: .
CDR3: CASSSTVQNIQYF

V: TRBV7-8
J: TRBJ1-5
length: 13
size: .
CDR3: CASSLAPGQPQHF

V: TRBV19
J: TRBJ1-1
length: 14
size: .
CDR3: CASKRDRGGTEAFF

V: TRBV9
J: TRBJ2-5
length: 16
size: .
CDR3: CASSPGDRDSQETQYF

V: TRBV4-1
J: TRBJ2-4
length: 15
size: .
CDR3: CASSQFLTSGNIQYF

V: TRBV19
J: TRBJ1-1
length: 14
size: .
CDR3: CASSKGGGNTEAFF

V: TRBV11-2
J: TRBJ2-3
length: 17
size: once
CDR3: CASTPVWEGGLTDTQYF

V: TRBV28
J: TRBJ1-1
length: 15
size: .
CDR3: CASRVGDRMNTEAFF

V: TRBV4-1
J: TRBJ1-5
length: 16
size: .
CDR3: CASSQEWVRGNQPQHF

V: TRBV2
J: TRBJ2-7
length: 13
size: .
CDR3: CAQSGGWDAEQYF

V: TRBV6-1
J: TRBJ2-6
length: 16
size: once
CDR3: CASSEYFQAGANVLTF

V: TRBV18
J: TRBJ1-5
length: 16
size: .
CDR3: CASSPSELYSNQPQHF

V: TRBV29-1
J: TRBJ2-3
length: 13
size: .
CDR3: CSVHLAGLDTQYF

V: TRBV5-4
J: TRBJ2-7
length: 14
size: .
CDR3: CASSLGRTSDEQYF